The 11 T cell receptor beta chains below all came from one sample that was sequenced in a study of blood T cell repertoires in COVID-19. Sequenced by immunoSEQ multiplex PCR; TCRdb stores in-frame clones only, minus some. The repertoire holds over 250,000 clones, with more than 90% as singletons. Sequences were obtained from PBMCs or T cells enriched from blood (not recorded which). These receptors came from a man aged 60 to 69 who had recovered from COVID-19.

The CDR3 DNA sequence: TGTGCCACCGCAGGGTACAATCAGCCCCAGCATTTT. Amino acids: CATAGYNQPQHF. This chain links TRBV6-5 with TRBJ1-5; weak D call: TRBD1 (5 bases). The length of the CDR3 is 12 residues. Germline V CDR1 and CDR2: MNHEY, SVGAGI. Between the trimmed V and J ends, which lost 10 bases and 3 bases, there was a span of 10 bases.

This clone was counted only a few times. The rearrangement joins TRBV10-2 to TRBJ1-4, with a tentative D call TRBD1 (6 bases). CDR3 length equals 13 residues. Trimming took 3 bases from V and 8 from J, leaving 10 bases between them. Germline V gene lookup returns CDR1 WSHSY and CDR2 SAAADI. CDR3 DNA: TGCGCCAGCAGTGACAGGGGAAGGGAAAAACTGTTTTTT. Its translation: CASSDRGREKLFF.

The table lists this clone with a count of one. The chain has TRBV12-3 or TRBV12-4 and TRBJ1-1; 7 bases fit TRBD1. The CDR3 extends over 12 amino acids. V shed 9 bases and J 7 bases; nucleotides not matched to a gene: 8. CDR3 DNA sequence: TGTGCCAGTTACAGGGGATACCATGAAGCTTTCTTT. It translates to CASYRGYHEAFF.

The chain combines TRBV5-1 with TRBJ1-2; D not resolved. Trimming took 4 bases from V and 0 from J, leaving 16 bases between them. The CDR3 has 16 residues. Per germline, CDR1 SGHRS and CDR2 YFSETQ. The CDR3 DNA sequence: TGCGCCAGCAGCGAAACGGTGCAGACATCTAACTATGGCTACACCTTC. It codes for CASSETVQTSNYGYTF.

The chain combines TRBV7-9 with TRBJ1-1; D is undetermined. Trimming shortened V by 3 bases and J by 7 bases, and 9 bases separated the two germline ends. CDR1 SEHNR and CDR2 FQNEAQ come from the germline V gene (reference sequence). This CDR3 has 12 residues. The CDR3 region has the DNA TGTGCCAGCAGCTTTAGCCCCAATGAAGCTTTCTTT. Translated, it gives CASSFSPNEAFF. The full variable domain, rest sourced from reference TRBV7-9 and TRBJ1-1, is DTGVSQNPRHKITKRGQNVTFRCDPISEHNRLYWYRQTLGQGPEFLTYFQNEAQLEKSRLLSDRFSAERPKGSFSTLEIQRTEQGDSAMYLCASSFSPNEAFFGQGTRLTVV.

The rearrangement joins TRBV5-5 to TRBJ1-1; 7 bases map to TRBD1. The CDR3 spans 13 residues. Trimming removed 4 bases from V and 5 bases from J; junction bases left unmatched: 5. CDR1 is SGHKS, CDR2 YYEKEE, per germline (reference sequence). The CDR3 sequence is CASSRSGGTEAFF. CDR3 DNA sequence: TGTGCCAGCAGCAGATCAGGGGGTACTGAAGCTTTCTTT. Combining the CDR3 with reference TRBV5-5 and TRBJ1-1 gives the whole variable domain DAGVTQSPTHLIKTRGQQVTLRCSPISGHKSVSWYQQVLGQGPQFIFQYYEKEERGRGNFPDRFSARQFPNYSSELNVNALLLGDSALYLCASSRSGGTEAFFGQGTRLTVV.

This sequence joins TRBV7-2 and TRBJ1-6, with D possibly matching TRBD1 (5 bases). There are 14 residues in the CDR3. Looked up from germline, CDR1 is SGHTA and CDR2 is FQGNSA. The V end lost 2 bases, the J end lost 10 bases, and 12 bases lay between the germline ends. The CDR3 reads CASSLTPRGSPLHF. DNA of the CDR3: TGTGCCAGCAGCTTAACCCCCCGGGGGTCACCCCTCCACTTT.

The chain couples TRBV4-2 to TRBJ2-1, with D maybe TRBD1 (5 bases). Germline V lookup: CDR1 LGHNA, CDR2 YNFKEQ. Trimming cost V 0 bases and J 0 bases, with 12 bases left between them. CDR3 size: 17 residues. CDR3 in amino acids: CASSQDLRGYSYNEQFF. The CDR3 nucleotides are TGTGCCAGCAGCCAAGATTTAAGGGGATACTCCTACAATGAGCAGTTCTTC.

V is TRBV30 and J is TRBJ1-1, with 8 nucleotides matching TRBD1. J gave up 4 bases and V 2 bases, and 9 bases lay outside the gene matches. Per germline, CDR1 GTSNPN and CDR2 SVGIG (reference sequence). The CDR3 runs to 15 residues. The CDR3 loop reads CAWSPGQGRGTEAFF. In nucleotides, the CDR3 is TGTGCCTGGAGTCCCGGACAGGGAAGAGGCACTGAAGCTTTCTTT.

The V call is TRBV9, the J call TRBJ1-4; no clear D gene. This CDR3 comprises 17 residues. Germline CDR1 SGDLS, CDR2 YYNGEE. Trimming left V 0 bases short and J 8 bases short, with 20 bases between. The DNA of the CDR3 is TGTGCCAGCAGCGTAGGAGGGATCAAGCTACCTGACGAAAAACTGTTTTTT. It is translated as CASSVGGIKLPDEKLFF. Full variable domain (remainder filled in from reference TRBV9 and TRBJ1-4): DSGVTQTPKHLITATGQRVTLRCSPRSGDLSVYWYQQSLDQGLQFLIQYYNGEERAKGNILERFSAQQFPDLHSELNLSSLELGDSALYFCASSVGGIKLPDEKLFFGSGTQLSVL.

This chain connects TRBV3-1 (or the pseudogene TRBV3-2) to TRBJ2-3; 11 bases match TRBD2. The V gene end was trimmed by 2 bases and the J gene end by 4 bases; junction bases not matched to a gene: 8. CDR1 and CDR2 from the germline V gene are LGHDT and YNNKEL (reference sequence). The CDR3 runs 17 residues. In DNA, the CDR3 is TGTGCCAGCAGCCAATCCTCTAGCGGGAGGAGCCCAGATACGCAGTATTTT. As protein: CASSQSSSGRSPDTQYF.